The present T cell receptor (beta chain) was sequenced within a study of blood T cell repertoires in COVID-19. Study information: Italy, Spain and the United States were the sources of the convalescent and acute COVID-19 samples. Sample material is recorded as cDNA or gDNA derived from T cells, B-cell-depleted T cells, or PBMCs.

This clone was seen a few times. Per the study methods: Nucleated cell number was recorded as an estimate derived from reference gene primer amplification. Clones were sequenced by immunoSEQ multiplex PCR, and TCRdb holds only the in-frame ones, with some missing. D and trimming come from the DNA, and the V and J calls and clone size come from that table. This sample has more than 200,000 clones, with about nine tenths found just once. This CDR3 is built from 12 residues. Between the trimmed V and J ends, which lost 5 bases and 7 bases, there was a span of 9 bases. Germline-derived CDR1 and CDR2 are ENHRY and SYGVKD.

The material sequenced was peripheral blood. This clonotype was obtained from a woman between 50 and 59 years old with acute or convalescent COVID-19. The rearrangement links TRBV10-3 to TRBJ2-1; a weak D match, TRBD2 (5 bases). The CDR3 here is CAISTTGNEQFF. The CDR3 DNA reads TGTGCCATCAGTACGACGGGAAATGAGCAGTTCTTC.